This T cell receptor (beta chain) is from a study of blood T cell repertoires in COVID-19. Overall study context: The study drew acute and convalescent COVID-19 samples from the United States, Italy and Spain. Sources were T cells, B-cell-depleted T cells, or PBMCs; the material itself was cDNA or gDNA.

Original data processing: Reference gene primer amplification in the assay estimated nucleated cell counts. Profiling relied on immunoSEQ multiplex PCR, and the TCRdb table lists in-frame clones only, not all of them. Clone size and V and J calls were adopted from that table, with D and trimming inferred from the DNA. The sample shows roughly 250,000 clones, 70% to 90% of them seen only once. With regard to this clone: The sample has other DNA sequences that encode this CDR3 too.

Recovery among Cohort 3 donors was established by two negative PCRs, clearance, or symptom resolution. This TCR was sampled from a woman between 50 and 59 years old who had recovered from COVID-19. The source material was PBMCs or T cells enriched from blood (not recorded which).

In DNA form, the CDR3 reads TGCGCCAGCAGCTTGGACATGAACACTGAAGCTTTCTTT. Translating gives CASSLDMNTEAFF. The chain joins TRBV5-1 to TRBJ1-1; D call uncertain. The CDR3 is made up of 13 amino acids. The V end was cut by 0 bases, the J end by 0 bases, with 3 bases between. Germline assignment: CDR1 SGHRS and CDR2 YFSETQ. Full variable domain (rest looked up from reference TRBV5-1 and TRBJ1-1): KAGVTQTPRYLIKTRGQQVTLSCSPISGHRSVSWYQQTPGQGLQFLFEYFSETQRNKGNFPGRFSGRQFSNSRSEMNVSTLELGDSALYLCASSLDMNTEAFFGQGTRLTVV.